Shown below are 28 T cell receptor beta chains from a single sample sequenced in a study of blood T cell repertoires in COVID-19. The data were produced by immunoSEQ multiplex PCR, yet TCRdb's version contains in-frame clones alone and is incomplete. The sample lists under 350,000 clones; around four fifths were seen once. The source material was peripheral blood. The receptors stem from a man in his fifties or sixties who had recovered from COVID-19.

This clone was detected only a few times. The CDR3 region has the DNA TGTGCCAGCAGCTTGGGGATGGCAGGGCTCAATGGCTACACCTTC. This codes for CASSLGMAGLNGYTF. The chain joins TRBV7-2 to TRBJ1-2; the D gene is possibly TRBD1 (5 bases). Germline V CDR1 and CDR2: SGHTA, FQGNSA. This CDR3 is 15 amino acids long. V lost 3 bases and J 6 bases, leaving 17 bases between the germline ends. Complete variable domain (other parts from reference TRBV7-2 and TRBJ1-2): GAGVSQSPSNKVTEKGKDVELRCDPISGHTALYWYRQSLGQGLEFLIYFQGNSAPDKSGLPSDRFSAERTGGSVSTLTIQRTQQEDSAVYLCASSLGMAGLNGYTFGSGTRLTVV.

V gene TRBV25-1 combines with J gene TRBJ2-7; D gene uncertain. This CDR3 has 11 amino acids. Germline V gene sequence: CDR1 MGHDK, CDR2 SYGVNS. V shed 4 bases and J shed 6 bases, with 7 bases lying between them. The CDR3 bases are TGTGCCAGCAGTGTCACGGGCGAGCAGTACTTC. Encoded protein: CASSVTGEQYF.

The rearrangement joins TRBV7-2 to TRBJ2-5; tentative D call: TRBD2 (5 bases). This CDR3 spans 16 amino acids. Looked up from germline, CDR1 is SGHTA and CDR2 is FQGNSA. Trimming shortened V by 1 base and J by 2 bases, and 14 bases separated the two germline ends. In nucleotides, the CDR3 is TGTGCCAGCAGCTTAGATGTCCATCGACTACAAGAGACCCAGTACTTC. This encodes CASSLDVHRLQETQYF.

The rearrangement joins TRBV6-5 to TRBJ2-5, with D perhaps TRBD1 (6 bases). Germline V CDR1 and CDR2: MNHEY, SVGAGI. Trimming removed 7 bases from V and 2 bases from J, with 8 bases in between. This CDR3 contains 12 residues. The CDR3 nucleotides read TGTGCCAGCATGACAGGACAAGAGACCCAGTACTTC. Amino acids: CASMTGQETQYF.

The chain is built from TRBV6-4 and TRBJ1-2, with 7 bases matching TRBD1. The germline V gene encodes CDR1 MRHNA and CDR2 SNTAGT. This CDR3 contains 15 residues. Trimming cost V 6 bases and J 4 bases; bases outside gene matches: 11. The CDR3 region has the DNA TGTGCCAGCAGCTACCTGGCAGGGGGAAGCTATGGCTACACCTTC. Translation: CASSYLAGGSYGYTF.

The V and J genes are TRBV19 and TRBJ2-1, with 9 bases matching TRBD1. CDR3 length equals 15 residues. V lost 0 bases and J lost 9; bases outside the gene matches: 6. Looked up from germline, CDR1 is LNHDA and CDR2 is SQIVND (reference sequence). Written as DNA, the CDR3 is TGTGCCAGTAGTATAGACGGGACAGGGTCTCTTGAGCAGTTCTTC. Its protein is CASSIDGTGSLEQFF.

V usage is TRBV28 and J usage is TRBJ1-2; TRBD1 might be the D (6 bases). The CDR3 contains 13 residues. From germline, CDR1 is MDHEN and CDR2 SYDVKM. V was cut by 11 bases and J by 4 bases, with 17 bases left in between. CDR3 sequence: CAVDRPGGYGYTF. In DNA, the CDR3 is TGTGCCGTAGACAGGCCCGGCGGCTATGGCTACACCTTC.

The CDR3 spells CASSLLRTSGGADTQYF. In DNA, the CDR3 is TGTGCCAGCAGCTTATTAAGGACTAGCGGGGGGGCAGATACGCAGTATTTT. This chain links TRBV5-4 with TRBJ2-3; the match to TRBD2 covers 15 bases. CDR1 and CDR2 from the germline V gene are SGHNT and YYREEE (reference sequence). This CDR3 has 17 residues. The trim removed 2 bases at V and 4 bases at J, leaving 5 bases unmatched.

This clone came up a few times. The chain is built from TRBV2 and TRBJ2-7, with 9 bases lining up with TRBD1. The CDR3 contains 15 residues. From germline, CDR1 is SNHLY and CDR2 FYNNEI. The V gene end was trimmed by 2 bases and the J gene end by 6 bases; junction bases not matched to a gene: 8. CDR3 sequence reads: CASSERAGQGGEQYF. The DNA of the CDR3 is TGTGCCAGCAGTGAAAGAGCGGGACAGGGAGGCGAGCAGTACTTC. Using reference TRBV2 and TRBJ2-7 for the parts outside the CDR3, the full variable domain is EPEVTQTPSHQVTQMGQEVILRCVPISNHLYFYWYRQILGQKVEFLVSFYNNEISEKSEIFDDQFSVERPDGSNFTLKIRSTKLEDSAMYFCASSERAGQGGEQYFGPGTRLTVT.

This chain's CDR3 is CASSPRRAEFGEQYF. CDR3 in DNA: TGTGCCAGCAGCCCTCGGAGGGCCGAGTTCGGCGAGCAGTACTTC. This chain connects TRBV7-6 to TRBJ2-7; the D gene is possibly TRBD2 (6 bases). The CDR3 length is 15 residues. Per the germline V gene, CDR1 is SGHVS and CDR2 is FNYEAQ. Trimming cost V 5 bases and J 6 bases, with 20 bases left between them.

The chain recombines TRBV30 with TRBJ1-2; 7 nucleotides agree with TRBD1. V gave up 8 bases and J gave up 2 bases; unmatched junction bases: 8. CDR1 is GTSNPN and CDR2 is SVGIG in the germline V gene (reference sequence). The CDR3 has 13 residues. The CDR3 is CAGQPRGNYGYTF. The DNA for the CDR3 is TGTGCCGGCCAACCCAGGGGGAACTATGGCTACACCTTC.

V gene TRBV6-6 combines with J gene TRBJ2-7; D is uncertain. Between the trimmed V and J ends, which lost 7 bases and 0 bases, there was a span of 13 bases. The CDR3 extends over 14 amino acids. Per germline, CDR1 MNHNY and CDR2 SVGAGI (reference sequence). CDR3 nucleotides: TGTGCCAGCAAGGCAGAACAGAACTCCTACGAGCAGTACTTC. Translating it yields CASKAEQNSYEQYF.

The CDR3 DNA sequence: TGTGCCAGCAGTTCCGGGACAGGGGAGACCCAGTACTTC. Amino acid sequence: CASSSGTGETQYF. This chain links TRBV7-2 with TRBJ2-5; 9 positions match TRBD1. Germline loops: CDR1 SGHTA, CDR2 FQGNSA. The length of the CDR3 is 13 residues. The V gene end was trimmed by 6 bases and the J gene end by 5 bases; junction bases not matched to a gene: 4.

This chain connects TRBV3-1 (or the pseudogene TRBV3-2) to TRBJ2-5; 13 positions match TRBD2. The CDR3 contains 19 residues. With 4 bases clipped from V and 5 bases from J, the junction kept 16 bases outside the gene matches. The germline gives CDR1 LGHDT, CDR2 YNNKEL (reference sequence). The CDR3 DNA is TGTGCCAGCAGCCCGAGGACTAGCGGGGGCCCAGAATTGAGGGAGACCCAGTACTTC. It translates to CASSPRTSGGPELRETQYF.

This CDR3 is CASSLSTGWNYGYTF. The CDR3 DNA is TGTGCCAGCAGTTTATCGACAGGGTGGAACTATGGCTACACCTTC. The chain uses TRBV27 and TRBJ1-2, with 7 bases lining up with TRBD1. CDR1 is MNHEY, CDR2 SMNVEV, per germline (reference sequence). V shed 0 bases and J 2 bases; nucleotides not matched to a gene: 3. This CDR3 region has 15 residues.

The chain combines TRBV7-9 with TRBJ2-7, with 8 bases lining up with TRBD2. With 5 bases clipped from V and 4 bases from J, the junction kept 4 bases outside the gene matches. The CDR3 runs 13 residues. Germline lookup yields CDR1 SEHNR and CDR2 FQNEAQ (reference sequence). The CDR3 protein is CASSRGLVYEQYF. CDR3 DNA: TGTGCCAGCAGCCGGGGACTAGTTTACGAGCAGTACTTC.

The chain couples TRBV5-6 to TRBJ2-4, with 8 bases lining up with TRBD1. With 0 bases clipped from V and 8 bases from J, the junction kept 7 bases outside the gene matches. CDR3 size: 15 residues. Germline V gene lookup returns CDR1 SGHDT and CDR2 YYEEEE. This CDR3 reads CASSLEQGVEDIQYF. CDR3 in DNA: TGTGCCAGCAGCTTGGAACAGGGGGTGGAGGACATTCAGTACTTC.

This chain uses TRBV19 with TRBJ2-2; the match to TRBD1 covers 7 bases. This CDR3 region has 16 residues. Germline lookup yields CDR1 LNHDA and CDR2 SQIVND (reference sequence). V lost 3 bases, J lost 6 bases, and 10 bases stayed unmatched. CDR3 region: CASSIGQGVQSGELFF. The CDR3 DNA follows: TGTGCCAGTAGTATCGGGCAGGGGGTACAGTCCGGGGAGCTGTTTTTT.

This clone was recorded only once. This chain connects TRBV19 to TRBJ1-5; D gene uncertain. The ends were cut back, 5 bases at V and 3 bases at J, with 11 bases in the middle. Germline CDR1 reads LNHDA; CDR2 reads SQIVND (reference sequence). The CDR3 sequence is 14 residues long. Here the CDR3 DNA reads TGTGCCAGTAGTCTCCGACAAAACAATCAGCCCCAGCATTTT. The encoded protein is CASSLRQNNQPQHF.

The chain is built from TRBV7-2 and TRBJ1-2, with 10 positions matching TRBD1. Germline CDR1 SGHTA, CDR2 FQGNSA. The V and J ends lost 1 base and 1 base, in that order; junction bases with no gene match: 0. The CDR3 loop spans 15 amino acids. CDR3 DNA: TGTGCCAGCAGCTTAGGGACAGGGGGTAACTATGGCTACACCTTC. It specifies CASSLGTGGNYGYTF.

In this sample, this clone turned up a few times. The V and J genes are TRBV18 and TRBJ1-6; 7 bases align to TRBD1. The V gene end was trimmed by 3 bases and the J gene end by 6 bases; junction bases not matched to a gene: 5. This CDR3 comprises 15 residues. Germline V gives CDR1 KGHSH, CDR2 LQKENI. The CDR3 reads CASSPDRAGNSPLHF. CDR3 bases: TGTGCCAGCTCACCCGACAGGGCGGGTAATTCACCCCTCCACTTT.

The J gene is TRBJ2-7, the V gene TRBV7-8; 8 bases agree with TRBD1. V gave up 5 bases and J gave up 7 bases; unmatched junction bases: 10. Germline V gene lookup returns CDR1 SGHVS and CDR2 FQNEAQ. CDR3 length equals 14 residues. CDR3 in amino acids: CASSPDRVPMEQYF. DNA for the CDR3: TGTGCCAGCAGCCCGGACAGGGTTCCGATGGAGCAGTACTTC.

The chain has TRBV9 and TRBJ2-5; D is ambiguous. CDR1 is SGDLS and CDR2 is YYNGEE in the germline V gene. The CDR3 covers 13 residues. Trimming took 0 bases from V and 3 from J, leaving 6 bases between them. In nucleotides, the CDR3 is TGTGCCAGCAGCGTAGGCCAGGAAGAGACCCAGTACTTC. Its protein is CASSVGQEETQYF.

V is TRBV3-1 (or the pseudogene TRBV3-2) and J is TRBJ2-2; D is ambiguous. Germline CDR1 and CDR2: LGHDT and YNNKEL (reference sequence). The CDR3 has 13 amino acids. The V end was cut by 4 bases, the J end by 4 bases, with 7 bases between. The CDR3 DNA reads TGTGCCAGCAGCCTGGGCAGCACCGGGGAGCTGTTTTTT. The encoded protein is CASSLGSTGELFF.

This rearrangement joins TRBV5-4 to TRBJ2-7; 13 bases are a match to TRBD2. Germline values: CDR1 SGHNT, CDR2 YYREEE (reference sequence). The CDR3 spans 15 residues. With V trimmed by 4 bases and J by 7 bases, 8 bases remained unmatched. The DNA of the CDR3 is TGTGCCAGCAGCCCCGGGACTAGCGGGAAGGGAGAGCAGTACTTC. This encodes CASSPGTSGKGEQYF.

The chain uses TRBV5-1 and TRBJ2-7; D remains ambiguous. Trimming removed 0 bases at V and 2 bases at J, with 12 bases between. The CDR3 is 15 residues long. Germline V gene data show CDR1 as SGHRS and CDR2 as YFSETQ. The CDR3 is CASSLEMAPPYEQYF. The CDR3 nucleotides read TGCGCCAGCAGCTTGGAGATGGCACCCCCCTACGAGCAGTACTTC.

V gene TRBV5-6 combines with J gene TRBJ2-7, with 10 bases that match TRBD1. Germline V gene lookup returns CDR1 SGHDT and CDR2 YYEEEE. CDR3 length: 15 amino acids. With V trimmed by 4 bases and J by 2 bases, 6 bases remained unmatched. The CDR3 region has the DNA TGTGCCAGCAGCCCGGACAGGGGGTTGGCCTACGAGCAGTACTTC. It translates to CASSPDRGLAYEQYF.

The chain has TRBV5-1 and TRBJ1-5, with 9 bases fitting TRBD1. The germline gives CDR1 SGHRS, CDR2 YFSETQ. CDR3 length equals 16 residues. With V trimmed by 4 bases and J by 7 bases, 12 bases remained unmatched. The CDR3 nucleotides are TGCGCCAGCAGCATCGGGACAGGGTTGAGGAGGCAGCCCCAGCATTTT. Residues: CASSIGTGLRRQPQHF.